The T cell receptor beta chain under discussion was sequenced for a study of blood T cell repertoires in COVID-19. Looking at the study overall: Specimens from acute and convalescent COVID-19 originated in the United States, Italy and Spain.

The repertoire was sequenced with immunoSEQ multiplex PCR; TCRdb's copy has only in-frame clones and lacks some. The data show some 69,000 clones, 90% seen once. This CDR3 contains 16 residues. The ends were cut back, 0 bases at V and 4 bases at J, with 12 bases in the middle. The V gene's germline CDR1 is LGHNA and CDR2 YSLEER. This clone was counted once. Sequencing was carried out using peripheral blood. The sequence was obtained from a man aged 45 to 65 with COVID-19, enrolled during active disease. J is TRBJ1-4 and V is TRBV4-3; D is ambiguous. The CDR3 sequence is CASSQDHTPVNEKLFF. In nucleotides, the CDR3 is TGCGCCAGCAGCCAAGATCATACGCCGGTTAATGAAAAACTGTTTTTT.